These 12 T cell receptor beta chains were sequenced from one sample in a study of Ad26.COV2.S vaccination and SARS-CoV-2 variants. The treatment denotes: around 19 received Ad26.COV2.S at low or high dose, single or two shots; roughly five received placebo; per-sample allocation not given. Day 63 after the first vaccine or placebo injection was the time point for sampling. The repertoire was sequenced with immunoSEQ multiplex PCR; TCRdb's copy has only in-frame clones and lacks some. The table records about 500,000 clones, about nine tenths of them present only once. The specimen comprised peripheral blood, sampled in a trial of Ad26.COV2.S vaccine versus placebo. The receptor set was obtained from a person between 18 and 60 years old who received the Ad26.COV2.S COVID-19 vaccine or a placebo.

The chain couples TRBV4-2 to TRBJ1-5; D gene uncertain. The CDR3 spans 16 residues. The V end was cut by 1 base, the J end by 1 base, with 11 bases between. Germline V lookup: CDR1 LGHNA, CDR2 YNFKEQ. The CDR3: CASSQGQNPSNQPQHF. The CDR3 DNA sequence: TGTGCCAGCAGCCAAGGTCAGAACCCAAGCAATCAGCCCCAGCATTTT.

The gene calls are TRBV5-1 and TRBJ1-1; no firm D call. The length of the CDR3 is 12 residues. The V gene's germline CDR1 is SGHRS and CDR2 YFSETQ. Trimming removed 0 bases at V and 7 bases at J, with 7 bases between. As DNA, the CDR3 is TGCGCCAGCAGCTTGGCAGGAGATGAAGCTTTCTTT. Amino acid sequence: CASSLAGDEAFF.

The chain links TRBV18 to TRBJ2-7; a possible D gene is TRBD1 (6 bases). Between the trimmed V and J ends, which lost 8 bases and 3 bases, there was a span of 14 bases. Germline V gives CDR1 KGHSH, CDR2 LQKENI. The CDR3 has 13 residues. CDR3 region: CASRGQLNYEQYF. In nucleotides, the CDR3 is TGTGCCAGCCGAGGACAGCTAAACTACGAGCAGTACTTC.

The chain is built from TRBV7-8 and TRBJ1-3; D is undetermined. Germline loops: CDR1 SGHVS, CDR2 FQNEAQ. Trimming took 1 base from V and 0 from J, leaving 13 bases between them. The CDR3 extends over 17 amino acids. The CDR3 here is CASSLDRGSPSGNTIYF. The CDR3, as DNA: TGTGCCAGCAGCTTAGATCGCGGGAGCCCCTCTGGAAACACCATATATTTT.

This chain connects TRBV4-1 to TRBJ2-2, with D perhaps TRBD2 (6 bases). V lost 2 bases and J lost 1, with 11 bases in between. Germline V CDR1 and CDR2: MGHRA, YSYEKL. The CDR3 sequence is 16 residues long. This CDR3 is CASSQPPTRNTGELFF. For the CDR3, the DNA is TGCGCCAGCAGCCAACCCCCGACTAGGAACACCGGGGAGCTGTTTTTT.

The chain carries TRBV9 and TRBJ1-2; D may be TRBD1 (6 bases). CDR1 and CDR2 from the germline V gene are SGDLS and YYNGEE. Trimming left V 0 bases short and J 3 bases short, with 12 bases between. The CDR3 totals 15 residues. The DNA for the CDR3 is TGTGCCAGCAGCGTAGGGCAGGGGATTGACTATGGCTACACCTTC. Translation gives CASSVGQGIDYGYTF. The whole variable domain, filled in from reference TRBV9 and TRBJ1-2, reads DSGVTQTPKHLITATGQRVTLRCSPRSGDLSVYWYQQSLDQGLQFLIQYYNGEERAKGNILERFSAQQFPDLHSELNLSSLELGDSALYFCASSVGQGIDYGYTFGSGTRLTVV.

CDR3 coding DNA: TGTGCCAGCAGCTTGGCGGTCTTCTCTGGGGCCAACGTCCTGACTTTC. This encodes CASSLAVFSGANVLTF. The rearrangement links TRBV5-8 to TRBJ2-6, with D uncertain. Looked up from germline, CDR1 is SGHTS and CDR2 is YDEGEE. The CDR3 covers 16 residues. V lost 0 bases, J lost 0 bases, and 7 bases lay in between.

Notes on this clone: One end of the junction varies from germline; a read error may be responsible. This sequence joins TRBV3-1 (or the pseudogene TRBV3-2) and TRBJ1-1; D remains unclear. The CDR3 loop spans 12 amino acids. Germline-derived CDR1 and CDR2 are LGHDT and YNNKEL (reference sequence). CDR3 residues: CASSQGPWEYIF. The CDR3 coding sequence is TGTGCCAGCAGCCAAGGGCCCTGGGAGTATATCTTT.

The chain carries TRBV29-1 and TRBJ1-2; 8 bases agree with TRBD1. This CDR3 is built from 15 residues. Germline V gene sequence: CDR1 SQVTM, CDR2 ANQGSEA. J was trimmed by 4 bases and V by 1 base; bases with no gene match: 8. The chain's CDR3 is CSVEAEDREGYGYTF. Written as DNA, the CDR3 is TGCAGCGTTGAAGCGGAGGACAGGGAGGGCTATGGCTACACCTTC.

The gene calls are TRBV27 and TRBJ1-2, with 9 bases identical to TRBD1. The V segment lost 5 bases and the J segment 8 bases; nucleotides outside the gene matches: 9. Germline loops: CDR1 MNHEY, CDR2 SMNVEV (reference sequence). CDR3 length: 14 amino acids. Written as DNA, the CDR3 is TGTGCCAGCAGTACTACCCCGGACAGGGGCGGCTACACCTTC. Its translation: CASSTTPDRGGYTF.

This chain connects TRBV10-3 to TRBJ1-2; 8 bases map to TRBD1. There are 12 residues in the CDR3. Germline V lookup: CDR1 ENHRY, CDR2 SYGVKD. The ends lost 3 bases at V and 7 bases at J; junction bases unmatched: 1. The CDR3 sequence is CAISDRGLGYTF. CDR3 DNA sequence: TGTGCCATCAGTGACAGGGGGCTTGGCTACACCTTC.

This chain connects TRBV5-1 to TRBJ2-3; D remains unclear. This CDR3 comprises 15 residues. Trimming cost V 4 bases and J 5 bases, with 17 bases left between them. Germline V lookup: CDR1 SGHRS, CDR2 YFSETQ. CDR3 nucleotides: TGCGCCAGCAGCCCCTGGTCATCTGAATTAGATACGCAGTATTTT. Translation gives CASSPWSSELDTQYF.